Included here is one TCR beta chain sequence, with context. This clone was observed a few times. Its antigen is not yet known. One base away there is no much larger clone; base qualities are not given. The label giving this sample's time point can be read as: baseline before first vaccination. Samples from vaccinated people were obtained from the UK trials COV001 and COV002, which included a single-blind randomized controlled phase 2/3 trial of AZD1222 (ChAdOx1 nCoV-19) in healthy adults. For TCRbeta chain sequencing, PBMC samples from trial participants were taken at day 0 and at day 28 after the second dose. The sample comes from a study of T cell responses to AZD1222 COVID-19 vaccine (dated by TCRdb to 2020 to 2023). About the full investigation: AZD1222 recipients given second doses at about 4 weeks or at about 12 weeks were pooled, since spike-specific TCR depth and breadth were not found to differ between the two schedules. TCR sequencing was performed for 230 to 250 trial participants, of whom roughly 200 were given two doses of AZD1222 and around 25 were given two doses of MenACWY control vaccine. Trial participants were enrolled by age into 18-55, 56-69 and 70-plus year subgroups, with about 150, 28 and 57 TCR-sequenced participants respectively.

The CDR3 regions of human TCRbeta chains were subjected to immunosequencing. The published analysis was carried out like this. Repertoire TCRs were checked for matches against a reference library of SARS-CoV-2-specific TCRs that had been generated using the MIRA antigen-specificity platform. Breadth meant the fraction of unique TCRs that were SARS-CoV-2-associated, whereas depth meant the fraction of total T cells that were SARS-CoV-2-associated. Using the MIRA data, each spike-specific TCR was assigned both to the spike region to which the TCR was reactive and to a CD4 or CD8 class. Log10-transformed breadth and depth values were compared by one-way ANOVA with Sidak's multiple comparisons tests. TCRdb mirrors the immuneACCESS table, restricted to in-frame sequences. Some clones are absent from its copies; in checked studies, under half trace to an unresolved V gene, and the reason for the others is unknown. The DNA gave D and trimming, while V, J and clone size come from that table. For this sample there are 54,000 or so clones; over 80% appear just once. The ten largest clones add up to roughly 14% of the sample.

Including cysteine and phenylalanine, the CDR3 has 16 amino acids. Just CDR3 DNA is preserved here, 48 bases in frame from base 1. Via the germline V gene, CDR1 is MRHNA and CDR2 SNTAGT. Trimming at the junction amounts to 0 bases on V and 0 bases on J, and the germline ends lie 10 bases apart. General study outcomes and caveats: Vaccine-associated CD4 TCRs spanned the whole spike protein, with dominant responses in regions 160-218 and 743-854. Nearly half of unique spike-specific TCRs reportedly recognized epitopes outside regions mutated in the B.1.351 and B.1.1.7 variants. No day 14 peak-response samples were available, so repertoires were characterized only after the peak T cell response. In the small 56-69-year group, the increase in depth fell short of significance, most likely because of low power. Participants were mostly white British, with more females than males. The authors suggested clonal diversity may have been underestimated. Spike-specific TCR breadth and depth rose significantly after two AZD1222 doses compared with day 0 and with MenACWY recipients. Only six AZD1222 recipients were SARS-CoV-2 seropositive at baseline, limiting conclusions about previously exposed vaccinees.

This specimen consisted of peripheral blood, obtained on day 0 of AZD1222 vaccination. This TCR came from an adult in good health. This sequence uses TRBV6-4 and TRBJ2-3, with the D gene call left open. The sequenced DNA is TGTGCCAGCAGTGACTCGCAAGCATCTAGCACAGATACGCAGTATTTT. The encoded protein is CASSDSQASSTDTQYF.